This T cell receptor beta chain was sequenced during a study of blood T cell repertoires in COVID-19. The table came from immunoSEQ multiplex PCR; TCRdb's copy has only in-frame clones and leaves some out. The sample gives 65,000 to 85,000 clones, roughly 88% of which show up once; roughly 2.4% is in the top ten. The receptor was isolated from a human donor in a cohort sampled during active COVID-19. Sequencing was performed on peripheral blood.

Here the CDR3 reads CASSATGGDETQYF. The CDR3 DNA reads TGTGCCAGCAGTGCCACAGGAGGGGACGAGACCCAGTACTTC. The rearrangement links TRBV6-4 to TRBJ2-5; tentatively, D is TRBD2 (6 bases). The V gene's germline CDR1 is MRHNA and CDR2 SNTAGT. V was clipped by 4 bases and J by 5 bases, with 14 bases between them. There are 14 residues in the CDR3.